This T cell receptor (beta chain) was captured in a study of blood T cell repertoires in COVID-19. The CDR3 extends over 15 amino acids. Data came from immunoSEQ multiplex PCR; TCRdb stores just in-frame clones and leaves some out. The sample lists approximately 54,000 clones, around nine tenths occurring once. The sequence was obtained from a man aged 50 to 60 with acute or convalescent COVID-19. V and J are TRBV21-1 and TRBJ2-1; the table's D gene call, TRBD2, was not cross checked with the DNA. TRBV21-1 is given as a pseudogene. The sequencing sample was made of peripheral blood. As DNA, the CDR3 is TGTGCCAGCAACCCAGCGGCGGGAGGAATCAATGAGCAGTTCTTC. It translates to CASNPAAGGINEQFF.